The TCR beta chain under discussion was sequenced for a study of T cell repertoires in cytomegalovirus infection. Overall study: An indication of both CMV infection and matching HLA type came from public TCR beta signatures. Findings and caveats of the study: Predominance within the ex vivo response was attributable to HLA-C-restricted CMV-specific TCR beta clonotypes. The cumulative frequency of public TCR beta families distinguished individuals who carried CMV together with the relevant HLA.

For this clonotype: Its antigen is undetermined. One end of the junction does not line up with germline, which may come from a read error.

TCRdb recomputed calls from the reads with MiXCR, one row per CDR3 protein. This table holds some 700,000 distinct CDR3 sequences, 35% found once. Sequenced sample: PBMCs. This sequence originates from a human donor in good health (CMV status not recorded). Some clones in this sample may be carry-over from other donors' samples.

The CDR3 reads CASSSGQGRRNF. CDR3 nucleotide sequence: TGTGCCAGCAGTTCAGGACAGGGCCGAAGGAATTTT. The V call is TRBV12-3 or TRBV12-4, the J call TRBJ1-5; 8 bases line up with TRBD1. This CDR3 region has 12 residues.